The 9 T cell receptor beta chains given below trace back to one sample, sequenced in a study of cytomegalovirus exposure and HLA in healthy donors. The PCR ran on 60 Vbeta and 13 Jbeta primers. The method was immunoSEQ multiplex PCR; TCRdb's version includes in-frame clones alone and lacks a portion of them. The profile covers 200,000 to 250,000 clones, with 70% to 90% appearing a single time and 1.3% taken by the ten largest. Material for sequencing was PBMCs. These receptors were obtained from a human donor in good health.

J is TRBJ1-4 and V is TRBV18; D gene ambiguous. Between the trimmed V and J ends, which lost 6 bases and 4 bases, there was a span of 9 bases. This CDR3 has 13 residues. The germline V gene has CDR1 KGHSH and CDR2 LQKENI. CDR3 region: CASSLLLNEKLFF. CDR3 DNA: TGTGCCAGCTCCCTGCTACTTAATGAAAAACTGTTTTTT.

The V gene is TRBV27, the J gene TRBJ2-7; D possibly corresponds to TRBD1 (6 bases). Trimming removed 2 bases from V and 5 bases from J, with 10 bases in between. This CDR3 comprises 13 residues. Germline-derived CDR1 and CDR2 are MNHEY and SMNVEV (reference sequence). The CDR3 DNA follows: TGTGCCAGCAGTTTAGAGGGGGAGAACGAGCAGTACTTC. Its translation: CASSLEGENEQYF.

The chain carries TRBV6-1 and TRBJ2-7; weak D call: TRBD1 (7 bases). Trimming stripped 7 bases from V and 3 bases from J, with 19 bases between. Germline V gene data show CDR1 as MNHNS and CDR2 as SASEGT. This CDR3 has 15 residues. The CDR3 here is CASTTEGAGHYEQYF. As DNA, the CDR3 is TGTGCCAGCACCACGGAGGGGGCAGGCCACTACGAGCAGTACTTC.

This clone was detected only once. The CDR3 sequence is CATSRDRGYEQYF. The CDR3 DNA sequence: TGTGCCACCAGCAGGGACAGGGGTTACGAGCAGTACTTC. The V gene is TRBV15, the J gene TRBJ2-7; 9 positions agree with TRBD1. Germline CDR1 reads LNHNV; CDR2 reads YYDKDF (reference sequence). V was pared by 3 bases and J by 4 bases, with 1 base of the junction left unmatched. This CDR3 spans 13 amino acids. Using reference TRBV15 and TRBJ2-7 for the parts outside the CDR3, the full variable domain is DAMVIQNPRYQVTQFGKPVTLSCSQTLNHNVMYWYQQKSSQAPKLLFHYYDKDFNNEADTPDNFQSRRPNTSFCFLDIRSPGLGDTAMYLCATSRDRGYEQYFGPGTRLTVT.

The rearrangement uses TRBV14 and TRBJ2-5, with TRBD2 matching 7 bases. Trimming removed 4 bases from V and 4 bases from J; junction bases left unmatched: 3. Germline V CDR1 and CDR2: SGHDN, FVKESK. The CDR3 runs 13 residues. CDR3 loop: CASSLGRGETQYF. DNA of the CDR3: TGTGCCAGCAGCCTTGGGAGGGGAGAGACCCAGTACTTC. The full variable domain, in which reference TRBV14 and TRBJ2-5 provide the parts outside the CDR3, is EAGVTQFPSHSVIEKGQTVTLRCDPISGHDNLYWYRRVMGKEIKFLLHFVKESKQDESGMPNNRFLAERTGGTYSTLKVQPAELEDSGVYFCASSLGRGETQYFGPGTRLLVL.

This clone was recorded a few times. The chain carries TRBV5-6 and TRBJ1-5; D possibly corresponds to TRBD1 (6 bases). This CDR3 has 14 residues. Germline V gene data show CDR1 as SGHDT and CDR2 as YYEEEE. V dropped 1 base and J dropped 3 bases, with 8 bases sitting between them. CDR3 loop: CASSLWDTNQPQHF. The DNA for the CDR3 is TGTGCCAGCAGCTTGTGGGACACCAATCAGCCCCAGCATTTT.

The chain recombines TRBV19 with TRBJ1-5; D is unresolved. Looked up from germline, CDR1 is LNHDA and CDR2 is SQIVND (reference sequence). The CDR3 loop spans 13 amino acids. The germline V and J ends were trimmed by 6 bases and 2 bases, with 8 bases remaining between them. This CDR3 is CASSRGGNQPQHF. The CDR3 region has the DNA TGTGCCAGTAGCCGCGGGGGCAATCAGCCCCAGCATTTT.

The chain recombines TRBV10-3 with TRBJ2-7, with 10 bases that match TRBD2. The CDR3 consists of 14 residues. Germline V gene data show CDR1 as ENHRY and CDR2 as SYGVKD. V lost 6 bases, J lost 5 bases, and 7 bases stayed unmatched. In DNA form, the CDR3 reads TGTGCCATCAGGGCCTCTAGCGGGAGCAACGAGCAGTACTTC. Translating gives CAIRASSGSNEQYF.

CDR3 bases: TGCGCCAGCAGTGAGGGCCGGGCGGGTAGCGGGAGAAAATACGTTGAGCAGTTCTTC. Translating gives CASSEGRAGSGRKYVEQFF. The rearrangement joins TRBV10-2 to TRBJ2-1; 9 bases agree with TRBD2. The CDR3 extends over 19 amino acids. Germline lookup yields CDR1 WSHSY and CDR2 SAAADI. V shed 2 bases and J 9 bases; nucleotides not matched to a gene: 20.